The source of this TCR beta chain is a study of CD8 T cells in Susac syndrome. The authors reverse transcribed roughly 0.5 to 1 ug RNA with random hexamers. TCRdb ran MiXCR on the immunoSEQ multiplex PCR reads and lists one entry per CDR3 protein. The data contain 150,000 to 160,000 distinct CDR3 sequences, 85% to 95% of them seen just once; the ten biggest clones take up 0.2% to 0.25%. V lost 4 bases and J lost 4; bases outside the gene matches: 8. The CDR3 spans 14 residues. Germline V gene lookup returns CDR1 SQVTM and CDR2 ANQGSEA. The sequencing input was CD8+ T cells from PBMCs. The chain couples TRBV29-1 to TRBJ1-2; 8 bases match TRBD1. This sequence originates from a human donor with multiple sclerosis. CDR3 loop: CSVGRQGSPYGYTF. CDR3 nucleotides: TGCAGCGTTGGCCGACAGGGGAGTCCCTATGGCTACACCTTC.